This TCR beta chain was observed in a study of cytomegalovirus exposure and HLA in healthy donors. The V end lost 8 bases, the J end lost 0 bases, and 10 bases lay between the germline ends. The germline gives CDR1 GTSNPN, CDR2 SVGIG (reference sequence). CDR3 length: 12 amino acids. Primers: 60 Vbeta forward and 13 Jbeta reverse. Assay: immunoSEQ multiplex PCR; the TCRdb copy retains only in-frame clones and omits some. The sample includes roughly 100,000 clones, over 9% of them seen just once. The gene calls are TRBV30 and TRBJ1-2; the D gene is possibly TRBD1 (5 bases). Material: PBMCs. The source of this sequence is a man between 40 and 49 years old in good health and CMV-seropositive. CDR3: CAETGTNYGYTF. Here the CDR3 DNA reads TGTGCCGAAACAGGAACTAACTATGGCTACACCTTC.